Listed below are T cell receptor beta chains from one sample, sequenced in a study of T cell clones after liver transplantation. Measured with immunoSEQ multiplex PCR; TCRdb has only the in-frame clones, and not every one. The sample yields some 120,000 clones, roughly nine tenths seen once. Sequenced material: CD4+ T cells from blood, taken 12 months after liver transplant. Source of these receptors: a human patient who received a liver transplant. T cells may partly derive from the graft donor. CDR3s include the opening cysteine and the closing phenylalanine or tryptophan. The D gene is left open where the match is weak.

V gene	CDR3 length	D gene	J gene	CDR3 protein	CDR3 DNA
TRBV5-1	13	NA	TRBJ2-5	CASSGTERETQYF	TGCGCCAGCAGTGGAACGGAACGAGAGACCCAGTACTTC
TRBV19	14	TRBD1	TRBJ1-5	CATEDRDPNQPQHF	TGTGCCACTGAAGACAGGGACCCAAATCAGCCCCAGCATTTT
TRBV14	14	TRBD2	TRBJ2-1	CASNLAGPYNEQFF	TGTGCCAGCAATCTAGCGGGACCTTACAATGAGCAGTTCTTC
TRBV7-2	17	TRBD2	TRBJ2-7	CASSPGLAGGLYYEQYF	TGTGCCAGCAGCCCGGGACTAGCGGGAGGGCTATATTACGAGCAGTACTTC
TRBV25-1	12	NA	TRBJ2-5	CASSRQQETQYF	TGTGCCAGCAGTAGACAGCAAGAGACCCAGTACTTC
TRBV7-8	17	TRBD1	TRBJ1-1	CASRDGGAQGMNTEAFF	TGTGCCAGCAGGGACGGAGGGGCACAGGGGATGAACACTGAAGCTTTCTTT
TRBV30	13	TRBD2	TRBJ2-3	CAWWGGTTDTQYF	TGTGCCTGGTGGGGAGGGACGACAGATACGCAGTATTTT
TRBV2	14	NA	TRBJ2-6	CASNEAGGANVLTF	TGTGCCAGCAATGAGGCAGGAGGGGCCAACGTCCTGACTTTC
TRBV11-3	15	TRBD2	TRBJ2-1	CASSASGLGVNEQFF	TGTGCCAGCAGCGCTAGCGGACTTGGTGTCAATGAGCAGTTCTTC
TRBV7-3	14	TRBD1	TRBJ2-7	CASSLEGAVDEQYF	TGTGCCAGCAGCTTAGAGGGGGCCGTCGACGAGCAGTACTTC
TRBV6-1	15	TRBD1	TRBJ2-5	CASSPGTGVVETQYF	TGTGCCAGCAGTCCCGGGACAGGGGTCGTCGAGACCCAGTACTTC
TRBV11-3	15	NA	TRBJ1-1	CASSLGGGRNTEAFF	TGTGCCAGCAGCTTAGGGGGCGGTAGGAACACTGAAGCTTTCTTT